These T cell receptor beta chains were read from a single sample in a study of CD8+ T cells in alopecia areata. Sequencing used immunoSEQ multiplex PCR; TCRdb keeps in-frame clones, though not all of them. Of about 180,000 clones listed, about 63% were seen once; the top ten hold roughly 1.7%. This sample comprised CD4+ T cells sorted from blood, obtained at week 0. These receptors all stem from a human donor with alopecia areata. Each CDR3 is given with its conserved first and last residue. A D gene is named only where the DNA matches it firmly. The size of a clone is reported for some rows only, either as once, few or many, or as a class for expanded clones.

D gene | J gene | V gene | clone size | CDR3 DNA | CDR3 protein
- | TRBJ2-3 | TRBV29-1 | - | TGCAGCGTTGGTCGAGGGGTTGAGCGTGGCACAGATACGCAGTATTTT | CSVGRGVERGTDTQYF
TRBD1 | TRBJ1-2 | TRBV6-5 | - | TGTGCCAGCAGTTACTTGACAGGGCTGGGAGGAGGCTACACCTTC | CASSYLTGLGGGYTF
- | TRBJ2-1 | TRBV15 | - | TGTGCCACCAGCAGAGAGGGAAAGCAGTTCTTC | CATSREGKQFF
- | TRBJ1-1 | TRBV11-2 | few | TGTGCCAGCAGCTTAGTGAGTTATATGGGGACTGAAGCTTTCTTT | CASSLVSYMGTEAFF
TRBD1 | TRBJ2-7 | TRBV29-1 | - | TGCAGCGTTGCTGCCTCGATACAGGGGGCATCCTACGAGCAGTACTTC | CSVAASIQGASYEQYF
- | TRBJ2-3 | TRBV7-3 | - | TGTGCCAGCAGCTTCGTCGAGGGCGGCACAGATACGCAGTATTTT | CASSFVEGGTDTQYF
- | TRBJ1-1 | TRBV29-1 | - | TGCAGCGTCCTACGTTTTTTGAACACTGAAGCTTTCTTT | CSVLRFLNTEAFF
TRBD1 | TRBJ2-5 | TRBV6-5 | few | TGTGCCAGCAGTAGACTGGGGGACAGGCGAGAGACCCAGTACTTC | CASSRLGDRRETQYF
- | TRBJ2-2 | TRBV7-7 | - | TGTGCCAGCAGCTTAGCCCCATCGACAGGGGAGCTGTTTTTT | CASSLAPSTGELFF
- | TRBJ2-1 | TRBV2 | - | TGTGCCAGCAGACCCGGGACCATCCCCAACAATGAGCAGTTCTTC | CASRPGTIPNNEQFF
TRBD2 | TRBJ2-5 | TRBV25-1 | - | TGTGCCAGCAGTGCGGCTAGCGGGGGTGGAGAGACCCAGTACTTC | CASSAASGGGETQYF
- | TRBJ2-3 | TRBV5-1 | once | TGCGCCAGCAGCTACCGGGACCACCTCCTTAGCACAGATACGCAGTATTTT | CASSYRDHLLSTDTQYF
TRBD1 | TRBJ2-3 | TRBV5-4 | - | TGTGCCAGCAGCTTGTGGTCGACAGGGGGAAGAGATACGCAGTATTTT | CASSLWSTGGRDTQYF
- | TRBJ2-7 | TRBV7-9 | - | TGTGCCAGCAGCCCTCCAGGGGCCCCCTACGAGCAGTACTTC | CASSPPGAPYEQYF
- | TRBJ2-3 | TRBV29-1 | - | TGCAGCGTTGCTCATAGCACAGATACGCAGTATTTT | CSVAHSTDTQYF
TRBD1 | TRBJ1-2 | TRBV11-2 | few | TGTGCCAGCAGCCAGGACAGGGCAGTAGGCTACACCTTC | CASSQDRAVGYTF
- | TRBJ1-2 | TRBV9 | few | TGTGCCAGCAGCGTAGGTCTGGAGGGTGATGGCTACACCTTC | CASSVGLEGDGYTF
- | TRBJ1-2 | TRBV15 | - | TGTGCCACCAGCAGAGATCGGGAGATTGGGTATGGCTACACCTTC | CATSRDREIGYGYTF
- | TRBJ1-5 | TRBV2 | - | TGTGCCAGCAGCACCTCTAATCAGCCCCAGCATTTT | CASSTSNQPQHF
- | TRBJ1-2 | TRBV2 | - | TGTGCCAGCAGTGAGGTAGCTAACTATGGCTACACCTTC | CASSEVANYGYTF
- | TRBJ2-7 | TRBV27 | - | TGTGCCAGCAGTCTAGCCCGGGTAGGCTACGAGCAGTACTTC | CASSLARVGYEQYF
- | TRBJ2-3 | TRBV29-1 | once | TGCAGCGTTGAAGGGGGCTGGCGGGGGCCTACGCGCACAGATACGCAGTATTTT | CSVEGGWRGPTRTDTQYF
TRBD1 | TRBJ1-6 | TRBV7-3 | - | TGTGCCAGCAGCCCCGGACAGGGAAATTCACCCCTCCACTTT | CASSPGQGNSPLHF
- | TRBJ2-3 | TRBV20-1 | - | TGCAGTGCTAAGGGGACAGATACGCAGTATTTT | CSAKGTDTQYF
- | TRBJ2-4 | TRBV27 | few | TGTGCCAGCAGTTTTAATGACCAAATAGCCAAAAACATTCAGTACTTC | CASSFNDQIAKNIQYF
- | TRBJ1-1 | TRBV27 | - | TGTGCCGTGATCGGGGGGTCCGGCACGGAGGCTTTCTTT | CAVIGGSGTEAFF
- | TRBJ2-7 | TRBV2 | - | TGTGCCAGCGAACCCCCGGCGTCTCGTGCCAACGAGCAGTACTTC | CASEPPASRANEQYF
- | TRBJ1-6 | TRBV5-8 | - | TGTGCCAGCAGCGCCTATATTTCACCCCTCCACTTT | CASSAYISPLHF
TRBD1 | TRBJ2-1 | TRBV30 | - | TGTGCCTGGAGTGTTCGACCGGGACAGGGGGCCATTAATGAGCAGTTCTTC | CAWSVRPGQGAINEQFF
TRBD1 | TRBJ1-3 | TRBV7-2 | - | TGTGCCAGCAGCCGCGTCCCCGGGACAGGCCTCTCTGGAAACACCATATATTTT | CASSRVPGTGLSGNTIYF
TRBD2 | TRBJ2-2 | TRBV30 | - | TGTGCCTGGAGTGTAGAAATTAGCCTAGCGGGGGGACTAACCGGGGAGCTGTTTTTT | CAWSVEISLAGGLTGELFF
TRBD1 | TRBJ2-7 | TRBV5-1 | - | TGCGCCAGCAGCTTGGATGGCAGGGGGATATACGAGCAGTACTTC | CASSLDGRGIYEQYF
- | TRBJ1-2 | TRBV30 | - | TGTGCCCGCTATGACAGGAGATATGGCTACACCTTC | CARYDRRYGYTF
TRBD2 | TRBJ2-3 | TRBV30 | - | TGTGCCTGGAGTGTTGCGGGGGGCGCCGTCACAGATACGCAGTATTTT | CAWSVAGGAVTDTQYF
- | TRBJ1-1 | TRBV29-1 | - | TGCAGCGTTGTCCTTTTCGGGGGATGGGCTTTCTTT | CSVVLFGGWAFF
TRBD1 | TRBJ1-1 | TRBV29-1 | - | TGCAGCGTTCAGGGGGGAGGCACTGAAGCTTTCTTT | CSVQGGGTEAFF
- | TRBJ2-1 | TRBV20-1 | - | TGCAGTGCTAGAGGAGGGAATGAGCAGTTCTTC | CSARGGNEQFF
- | TRBJ1-2 | TRBV2 | - | TGTGCCAGCTTAACCCTCGCCACAGCTAACTATGGCTACACCTTC | CASLTLATANYGYTF
- | TRBJ2-3 | TRBV7-2 | - | TGTGCCAGCAGCTTAGGCCCCCTAACTAGATATACGCAGTATTTT | CASSLGPLTRYTQYF
- | TRBJ2-5 | TRBV11-3 | few | TGTGCCAGCAGCCCCGACGGGGAAGAGACCCAGTACTTC | CASSPDGEETQYF
TRBD2 | TRBJ2-3 | TRBV9 | - | TGTGCCAGCAGCGTGGCGGGGGGGCCCGATACGCAGTATTTT | CASSVAGGPDTQYF
- | TRBJ2-1 | TRBV2 | - | TGTGCCAGCAGCGTGACTTATGAGCAGTTCTTC | CASSVTYEQFF
- | TRBJ1-1 | TRBV29-1 | - | TGCAGCGTTGTTCAAAGCCGGACTGAAGCTTTCTTT | CSVVQSRTEAFF
- | TRBJ2-7 | TRBV29-1 | - | TGCAGCGCACAAGCCTGGGACACAGGAAGCTACGAGCAGTACTTC | CSAQAWDTGSYEQYF
TRBD1 | TRBJ1-5 | TRBV29-1 | - | TGCAGCGTTAGGGACAGCAATAGCAATCAGCCCCAGCATTTT | CSVRDSNSNQPQHF
TRBD2 | TRBJ2-2 | TRBV9 | - | TGTGCCAGCAGCCGGGGGGGCTCCGCTGGGGAGCTGTTTTTT | CASSRGGSAGELFF
- | TRBJ2-7 | TRBV5-1 | - | TGCGCCAGCAGCCCGAGACCTCCAGCTTACGAGCAGTACTTC | CASSPRPPAYEQYF
TRBD2 | TRBJ2-1 | TRBV19 | - | TGTGCCAGTAGTAGCCCCGGGACTAGCGGTAATGAGCAGTTCTTC | CASSSPGTSGNEQFF
- | TRBJ2-7 | TRBV30 | - | TGTGCCTGGAGCCGGGGAGCTAGCGTCTCCTACGAGCAGTACTTC | CAWSRGASVSYEQYF
- | TRBJ2-1 | TRBV29-1 | - | TGCAGCGTAGCCGGGGGACCTGAGCAGTTCTTC | CSVAGGPEQFF
- | TRBJ2-2 | TRBV9 | - | TGTGCCAGCGGTCAGCCGACGAACACCGGGGAGCTGTTTTTT | CASGQPTNTGELFF
- | TRBJ1-1 | TRBV27 | - | TGTGCCAGCAGTTTAAGTTGGCAGGGAACTGAAGCTTTCTTT | CASSLSWQGTEAFF
TRBD1 | TRBJ2-7 | TRBV29-1 | once | TGCAGCGTTTGGGACAGGGCCAGCTCCTACGAGCAGTACTTC | CSVWDRASSYEQYF
TRBD1 | TRBJ1-5 | TRBV5-4 | - | TGTGCCAGCAGGAACAGGGGGGATGGCAATCAGCCCCAGCATTTT | CASRNRGDGNQPQHF
- | TRBJ2-7 | TRBV7-9 | - | TGTGCCAGCAGCCGTTACACCGGGGGGCGCCCCTACGAGCAGTACTTC | CASSRYTGGRPYEQYF
- | TRBJ1-2 | TRBV7-9 | - | TGTGCCAGCAGCTTGACAGGTGATAACTATGGCTACACCTTC | CASSLTGDNYGYTF